The 27 T cell receptor beta chains in this list originate from one sample, sequenced in a study of blood T cells in healthy people across ages. Through a sample-barcoded 5' primer and a J-beta primer mix, a second PCR was run for roughly 7 to 11 cycles. TCRdb passed the 5' RACE reads through MiXCR, listing each CDR3 protein once. This table has just over 800,000 distinct CDR3 sequences, 62% appearing once. Sample: blood. The source is a man aged 25 to 40 in good health.

This clonotype was found a few times. This chain links TRBV7-2 with TRBJ2-5; tentatively, D is TRBD1 or TRBD2 (7 bases each). Near its end, the DNA agrees better with TRBJ2-7, so the J call may be wrong. The V gene's germline CDR1 is SGHTA and CDR2 FQGNSA. CDR3 length equals 15 residues. CDR3 DNA sequence: TGTGCCAGCAGCTTAGGGCAGGGGGGGACCTACGAGCAGTACTTC. Translated: CASSLGQGGTYEQYF.

The rearrangement joins TRBV29-1 to TRBJ2-1; 10 bases are shared with TRBD2. The CDR3 spans 16 residues. Germline V gene data show CDR1 as SQVTM and CDR2 as ANQGSEA. J was trimmed by 7 bases and V by 0 bases; bases with no gene match: 9. The CDR3 loop is CSVEDSRSGGANEQFF. The CDR3 bases are TGCAGCGTTGAAGATTCGCGGAGCGGGGGGGCGAATGAGCAGTTCTTC.

The chain is built from TRBV20-1 and TRBJ2-4; D perhaps matches TRBD2 (6 bases). The better agreement between TRBJ2-7 and the DNA end casts doubt on the J call. The germline V gene encodes CDR1 DFQATT and CDR2 SNEGSKA (reference sequence). The CDR3 spans 13 residues. The DNA of the CDR3 is TGCAGTGCTTACGGCGGGGAATACTACGAGCAGTACTTC. Translated, it gives CSAYGGEYYEQYF.

This clonotype was picked up one time. The chain joins TRBV7-2 to TRBJ2-7; unclear D gene. V dropped 6 bases and J dropped 5 bases, with 20 bases sitting between them. Looked up from germline, CDR1 is SGHTA and CDR2 is FQGNSA. The CDR3 extends over 15 amino acids. CDR3 loop: CASSIIHLTRDEQYF. CDR3 DNA sequence: TGTGCCAGCAGTATAATCCACCTAACCCGGGACGAGCAGTACTTC.

V and J are TRBV2 and TRBJ2-3; TRBD1 matches at 7 bases. The germline V gene encodes CDR1 SNHLY and CDR2 FYNNEI. The J segment lost 9 bases and the V segment lost 3 bases, leaving 9 bases of the junction unmatched. The CDR3 length is 14 residues. This chain's CDR3 is CASSDNRARGTQYF. The CDR3 DNA sequence: TGTGCCAGCAGTGATAACAGGGCCAGGGGGACGCAGTATTTT.

This chain joins TRBV13 and TRBJ2-2; a weak D match, TRBD2 (6 bases). V was pared by 5 bases and J by 1 base, with 14 bases between. The CDR3 length is 16 residues. CDR1 and CDR2 (germline): PRHDT, FYEKMQ (reference sequence). The CDR3 DNA is TGTGCCAGCAGCGCCGGAGGGCGTTTGAACACCGGGGAGCTGTTTTTT. Residues: CASSAGGRLNTGELFF. The complete variable domain, with remaining parts taken from reference TRBV13 and TRBJ2-2, reads AAGVIQSPRHLIKEKRETATLKCYPIPRHDTVYWYQQGPGQDPQFLISFYEKMQSDKGSIPDRFSAQQFSDYHSELNMSSLELGDSALYFCASSAGGRLNTGELFFGEGSRLTVL.

This chain's CDR3 is CASSQGGDGYEQYF. The CDR3 DNA is TGCGCCAGCAGTCAGGGCGGGGACGGCTACGAGCAGTACTTC. This chain uses TRBV4-3 with TRBJ2-7, with D possibly TRBD2 on 6 matching bases. V shed 6 bases and J shed 3 bases, with 15 bases lying between them. Per the germline V gene, CDR1 is LGHNA and CDR2 is YSLEER. The CDR3 length is 14 residues.

The V call is TRBV20-1, the J call TRBJ2-7; TRBD1 or TRBD2 may be the D gene (5 bases each). The end of the DNA is better explained by TRBJ2-1, so the J call may be wrong. This CDR3 is built from 14 residues. Germline CDR1 and CDR2: DFQATT and SNEGSKA (reference sequence). DNA of the CDR3: TGCAGTGCTAGTTGGGGAAGGGACCCCAATGAGCAGTTCTTC. The encoded protein is CSASWGRDPNEQFF.

This clonotype has just a few counts. The CDR3 loop reads CASNRVAEQFF. CDR3 sequence (DNA): TGTGCCAGCAACAGGGTGGCTGAGCAGTTCTTC. The genes are TRBV13 and TRBJ2-1, with D perhaps TRBD1 (6 bases). The CDR3 sequence is 11 residues long. V dropped 7 bases and J dropped 9 bases, with 10 bases sitting between them. CDR1 is PRHDT, CDR2 FYEKMQ, per germline (reference sequence). Filled out from reference TRBV13 and TRBJ2-1, the complete variable domain reads AAGVIQSPRHLIKEKRETATLKCYPIPRHDTVYWYQQGPGQDPQFLISFYEKMQSDKGSIPDRFSAQQFSDYHSELNMSSLELGDSALYFCASNRVAEQFFGPGTRLTVL.

The V gene is TRBV28, the J gene TRBJ2-5, with D possibly TRBD1 on 6 matching bases. V was trimmed by 3 bases and J by 4 bases, leaving 24 bases between them. Germline V gene lookup returns CDR1 MDHEN and CDR2 SYDVKM. The CDR3 has 18 residues. The CDR3 DNA follows: TGTGCCAGCAGTTTGGGCCCCAAAGGGGGTCGAAAGGGAGAGACCCAGTACTTC. This translates into CASSLGPKGGRKGETQYF.

The chain combines TRBV2 with TRBJ2-7, with TRBD1 matching over 7 bases. The ends lost 8 bases at V and 4 bases at J; junction bases unmatched: 8. The V gene's germline CDR1 is SNHLY and CDR2 FYNNEI. CDR3 length: 13 residues. The DNA of the CDR3 is TGTGCCAGCGCCGGGACAGTAAAATACGAGCAGTACTTC. This translates into CASAGTVKYEQYF.

The genes are TRBV9 and TRBJ2-7; TRBD1 matches at 8 bases. The germline V gene has CDR1 SGDLS and CDR2 YYNGEE. J lost 6 bases, V lost 3 bases, and 11 bases had no gene match. This CDR3 has 15 amino acids. The CDR3 is CASSAATGAEPEQYF. For the CDR3, the DNA is TGTGCCAGCAGCGCCGCGACAGGGGCGGAACCCGAGCAGTACTTC.

The CDR3 DNA reads TGTGCCAGCGAGGGTAGGAACATTCAGTACTTC. As protein: CASEGRNIQYF. The chain uses TRBV6-2 or TRBV6-3 and TRBJ2-4; weak D call: TRBD2 (5 bases). Germline lookup yields CDR1 MNHEY and CDR2 SVGEGT. Deletions cut 8 bases from V and 7 bases from J, with 9 bases between. This CDR3 has 11 residues.

The chain is built from TRBV29-1 and TRBJ2-1, with a weak D call TRBD2 (6 bases). The CDR3 totals 18 residues. V lost 6 bases and J 0 bases, leaving 24 bases between the germline ends. Per the germline V gene, CDR1 is SQVTM and CDR2 is ANQGSEA. CDR3 protein: CSVVPLLLAMASYNEQFF. The CDR3 DNA is TGCAGCGTCGTGCCCCTTCTTCTAGCGATGGCCTCCTACAATGAGCAGTTCTTC.

The V gene is TRBV4-3, the J gene TRBJ2-4; perhaps TRBD1 as D (8 bases). Trimming took off 4 bases at V and 13 bases at J, with 20 bases between the two ends. The CDR3 runs 14 residues. Germline CDR1 reads LGHNA; CDR2 reads YSLEER. CDR3 loop: CASSRMDREGEQYF. The CDR3 DNA sequence: TGCGCCAGCAGCCGAATGGACAGGGAGGGAGAGCAGTACTTC.

A few counts support this clonotype. V is TRBV29-1 and J is TRBJ2-5; D remains ambiguous. The V gene lost 7 bases and the J gene lost 10 bases, with 13 bases spanning the gap. Germline V gene sequence: CDR1 SQVTM, CDR2 ANQGSEA. The CDR3 runs 10 residues. The DNA of the CDR3 is TGCAGCGCCACCCATCTGGACCAGTACTTC. This encodes CSATHLDQYF.

The table lists this clonotype with a few counts. The chain recombines TRBV14 with TRBJ2-1, with TRBD2 matching over 10 bases. V lost 0 bases to trimming and J lost 6 bases; unmatched junction nucleotides: 5. CDR1 SGHDN and CDR2 FVKESK come from the germline V gene. CDR3 length: 16 amino acids. The CDR3 sequence is CASSQDVLAGVNEQFF. The CDR3 DNA reads TGTGCCAGCAGCCAAGACGTCCTAGCGGGGGTCAATGAGCAGTTCTTC.

This chain uses TRBV29-1 with TRBJ2-2; no definite D call. This CDR3 contains 15 residues. Trimming removed 2 bases at V and 2 bases at J, with 12 bases between. Germline V gene data show CDR1 as SQVTM and CDR2 as ANQGSEA. DNA for the CDR3: TGCAGCGTTGAAAGGCGGCAGACCAACACCGGGGAGCTGTTTTTT. It specifies CSVERRQTNTGELFF.

V gene TRBV20-1 combines with J gene TRBJ1-2, with D tentatively TRBD1 (5 bases). The CDR3 has 13 residues. Looked up from germline, CDR1 is DFQATT and CDR2 is SNEGSKA (reference sequence). Trimming shortened V by 3 bases and J by 6 bases, and 14 bases separated the two germline ends. CDR3 loop: CSAREIGTDGYTF. In DNA, the CDR3 is TGCAGTGCTAGGGAGATAGGGACGGATGGCTACACCTTC.

This chain connects TRBV12-3 or TRBV12-4 to TRBJ1-6; D is ambiguous. Trimming removed 8 bases at V and 8 bases at J, with 19 bases between. The CDR3 is 15 residues long. The CDR3 bases are TGTGCCAGCGGTCGGTTAGGGTTCCACCATTCACCCCTCCACTTT. Residues: CASGRLGFHHSPLHF.

The J gene is TRBJ1-5, the V gene TRBV12-3 or TRBV12-4; possible D gene TRBD1, 5 bases. The length of the CDR3 is 13 residues. V was pared by 5 bases and J by 11 bases, with 16 bases between. The CDR3 here is CASSMGGEETQHF. For the CDR3, the DNA is TGTGCCAGCAGTATGGGGGGGGAAGAGACCCAGCATTTT.

The sample holds a few counts of this clonotype. This rearrangement joins TRBV6-2 or TRBV6-3 to TRBJ2-3; the D gene is possibly TRBD2 (5 bases). The CDR3 spans 14 residues. The germline gives CDR1 MNHEY, CDR2 SVGEGT. The ends were cut back, 4 bases at V and 7 bases at J, with 15 bases in the middle. The CDR3 region is CASSLQVLTNTQYF. The CDR3 DNA reads TGTGCCAGCAGTTTACAAGTCCTGACTAATACGCAGTATTTT.

The V call is TRBV5-4, the J call TRBJ2-3; 11 bases are shared with TRBD1. This CDR3 contains 16 residues. With V trimmed by 5 bases and J by 2 bases, 7 bases remained unmatched. In germline, CDR1 is SGHNT, CDR2 YYREEE (reference sequence). The CDR3 DNA is TGTGCCAGCAGTTCATGGACAGGGGGCTTCACAGATACGCAGTATTTT. Encoded protein: CASSSWTGGFTDTQYF.

The chain is built from TRBV29-1 and TRBJ2-7; 8 bases line up with TRBD2. The J call may not be correct, given that the DNA end is closer to TRBJ2-5. CDR3 length equals 15 residues. Germline V gene data show CDR1 as SQVTM and CDR2 as ANQGSEA. The CDR3 reads CSVDRRGVSGETQYF. Here the CDR3 DNA reads TGCAGCGTTGACAGGCGGGGGGTATCGGGGGAGACCCAGTACTTC.

About this clonotype itself: This could be a read error, since a much larger clone is one nucleotide away. The chain employs TRBV28 and TRBJ2-5; D possibly corresponds to TRBD2 (6 bases). The V gene's germline CDR1 is MDHEN and CDR2 SYDVKM. Trimming pared 3 bases from V and 11 bases from J, leaving 7 bases between. There are 10 residues in the CDR3. DNA of the CDR3: TGTGCCAGCAGTTTTCGGGAGCAGTACTTC. Its protein is CASSFREQYF.

V usage is TRBV27 and J usage is TRBJ2-1, with D possibly being TRBD2 (5 bases). Germline lookup yields CDR1 MNHEY and CDR2 SMNVEV (reference sequence). This CDR3 spans 15 amino acids. With 1 base removed from V and 5 bases from J, the gap between germline ends came to 12 bases. The CDR3 spells CASSLWTRMDNEQFF. CDR3 in DNA: TGTGCCAGCAGTTTATGGACTCGGATGGACAATGAGCAGTTCTTC.

This clonotype has ten or more counts. This sequence joins TRBV28 and TRBJ2-1; TRBD2 agrees at 13 bases. Germline V lookup: CDR1 MDHEN, CDR2 SYDVKM. The CDR3 is 16 amino acids. The junction had 6 bases not matched to a gene; V was cut back by 5 bases and J by 5 bases. CDR3 nucleotide sequence: TGTGCCAGCAGTGACCGACTAGCGGGGGGCAACAATGAGCAGTTCTTC. This codes for CASSDRLAGGNNEQFF.